These T cell receptor beta chains were read from a single sample in a study of CD8+ T cells in alopecia areata. Produced via immunoSEQ multiplex PCR; TCRdb's table is partial and in-frame only. This sample yields about 20,000 clones, of which around 62% are seen a single time; 6.1% belongs to the top ten. Sequenced here: skin, sampled at week 0. The source is a human donor with alopecia areata. Each CDR3 is given with its conserved first and last residue. Fields, in order: D gene, V gene, J gene, clone size, CDR3 length, CDR3 protein, CDR3 DNA. A D gene is named only where the DNA matches it firmly. Expanded clones get a size class; other rows say once, few or many, or leave the size out.

>TRBD2|TRBV6-6|TRBJ2-3|.|15
CASRNSGGVTDTQYF
TGTGCCAGCAGGAATAGCGGGGGGGTTACAGATACGCAGTATTTT
>.|TRBV7-2|TRBJ2-7|.|13
CASSYRAPYEQYF
TGTGCCAGCAGCTACCGGGCGCCCTACGAGCAGTACTTC
>TRBD2|TRBV27|TRBJ2-7|.|16
CASSLGASGVTYEQYF
TGTGCCAGCAGTTTAGGGGCTAGCGGGGTGACCTACGAGCAGTACTTC
>.|TRBV30|TRBJ2-5|few|13
CAWRLAPQETQYF
TGTGCCTGGAGGCTAGCGCCCCAAGAGACCCAGTACTTC
>TRBD2|TRBV6-5|TRBJ2-5|.|14
CASRGRGSQETQYF
TGTGCCAGCAGAGGGCGGGGGTCCCAAGAGACCCAGTACTTC
>TRBD2|TRBV7-2|TRBJ2-5|.|15
CASSPGLAGVETQYF
TGTGCCAGCAGCCCTGGACTAGCGGGGGTAGAGACCCAGTACTTC
>TRBD1|TRBV7-2|TRBJ1-2|.|13
CASSSFDRDGYTF
TGTGCCAGCAGCTCCTTTGACAGGGATGGCTACACCTTC
>.|TRBV5-6|TRBJ2-5|.|13
CASRRQGRETQYF
TGTGCCAGCAGGCGTCAGGGTCGGGAGACCCAGTACTTC
>TRBD2|TRBV7-6|TRBJ2-5|.|18
CASSILRVGTSGGETQYF
TGTGCCAGCAGCATCCTCAGGGTTGGGACTAGCGGGGGTGAGACCCAGTACTTC
>TRBD1|TRBV6-5|TRBJ2-5|.|14
CASSLARQGETQYF
TGTGCCAGCAGTCTCGCTCGACAGGGGGAGACCCAGTACTTC
>.|TRBV25-1|TRBJ1-2|once|15
CASSEGGRVDYGYTF
TGTGCCAGCAGTGAAGGTGGGAGGGTCGACTATGGCTACACCTTC
>.|TRBV18|TRBJ1-1|.|14
CASSPTVMNTEAFF
TGTGCCAGCTCACCGACGGTAATGAACACTGAAGCTTTCTTT
>TRBD1|TRBV27|TRBJ1-1|.|15
CASSPRQGRNTEAFF
TGTGCCAGCAGTCCAAGACAGGGAAGGAACACTGAAGCTTTCTTT
>.|TRBV7-3|TRBJ2-7|large|15
CASSLNGGPGSEQYF
TGTGCCAGCAGCTTAAACGGGGGGCCCGGAAGCGAGCAGTACTTC
>.|TRBV5-1|TRBJ2-3|.|15
CASSFSNQGGDTQYF
TGCGCCAGCAGCTTCTCTAACCAGGGGGGAGATACGCAGTATTTT
>.|TRBV5-1|TRBJ1-1|few|13
CASSLKSNWGAFF
TGCGCCAGCAGCTTGAAGTCTAACTGGGGGGCTTTCTTT